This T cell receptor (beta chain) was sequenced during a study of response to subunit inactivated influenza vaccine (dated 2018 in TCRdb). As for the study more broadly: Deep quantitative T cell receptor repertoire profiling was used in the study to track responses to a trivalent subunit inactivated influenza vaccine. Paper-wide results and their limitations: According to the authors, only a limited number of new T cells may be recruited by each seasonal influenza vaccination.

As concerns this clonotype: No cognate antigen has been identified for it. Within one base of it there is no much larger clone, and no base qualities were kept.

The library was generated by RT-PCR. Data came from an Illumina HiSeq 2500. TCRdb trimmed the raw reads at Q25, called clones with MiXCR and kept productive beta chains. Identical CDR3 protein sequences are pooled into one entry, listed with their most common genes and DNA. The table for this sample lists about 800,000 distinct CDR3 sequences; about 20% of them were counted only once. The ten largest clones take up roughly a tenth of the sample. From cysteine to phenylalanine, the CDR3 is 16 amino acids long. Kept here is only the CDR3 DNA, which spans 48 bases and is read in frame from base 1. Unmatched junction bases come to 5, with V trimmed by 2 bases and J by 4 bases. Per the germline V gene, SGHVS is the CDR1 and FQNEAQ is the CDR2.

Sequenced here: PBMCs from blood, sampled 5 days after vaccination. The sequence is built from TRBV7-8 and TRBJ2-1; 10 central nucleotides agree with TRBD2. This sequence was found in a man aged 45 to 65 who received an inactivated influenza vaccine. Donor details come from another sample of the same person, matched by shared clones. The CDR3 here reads CASSLRGLAVYNEQFF. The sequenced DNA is TGTGCCAGCAGCTTACGTGGACTAGCGGTATACAATGAGCAGTTCTTC.